The clone carrying this T cell receptor beta chain was detected a few times. Source study methods: The authors estimated nucleated cell counts from reference gene primer amplification. The method was immunoSEQ multiplex PCR; TCRdb's version includes in-frame clones alone and lacks a portion of them. The DNA was the basis for D and trimming; V, J and clone size are from that table. This table has 95,000 to 100,000 clones, around 87% appearing once. This sample is drawn from a study of blood T cell repertoires in COVID-19. Turning to the study itself: Sources were T cells, B-cell-depleted T cells, or PBMCs; the material itself was cDNA or gDNA.

The CDR3 contains 15 residues. With V trimmed by 3 bases and J by 1 base, 5 bases remained unmatched. Germline V lookup: CDR1 KGHSH, CDR2 LQKENI. The sequence was collected from a woman aged 30 to 39 with acute or convalescent COVID-19. The sample was peripheral blood. The chain employs TRBV18 and TRBJ1-1; 7 positions match TRBD1. The CDR3 DNA reads TGTGCCAGCTCACCCGTCGGACAGGCGAACACTGAAGCTTTCTTT. This encodes CASSPVGQANTEAFF.